This entry concerns a single TCR beta chain. Antigen: not known. The CDR3 runs 14 residues. CDR1 LGHNT and CDR2 FRNRAP come from the germline V gene. With 3 bases removed from V and 2 bases from J, the gap between germline ends came to 10 bases. The repertoire was sequenced with immunoSEQ multiplex PCR; TCRdb's copy has only in-frame clones and lacks some. This table has approximately 60,000 clones, around 80% appearing once. The sample comes from a study of T cell responses to AZD1222 COVID-19 vaccine. Study outcomes and limitations: Reportedly, close to half of spike-specific TCRs are directed against unmutated variant regions. Across spike, vaccine-associated CD4 TCRs were found, dominant at 160-218 and 743-854. Females outnumbered males among donors, who were mostly white British; clonal diversity was possibly underestimated.

The source is an adult in good health. The sequences come from peripheral blood, collected on day 0 of AZD1222 vaccination. The chain uses TRBV12-5 and TRBJ1-2; D might be TRBD1 (5 bases). In DNA, the CDR3 is TGTGCTAGTGGTTTTGGACACACGAACTATGGCTACACCTTC. Translating gives CASGFGHTNYGYTF.